This is a list of T cell receptor beta chains from one sample in a study of sequential checkpoint blockade in melanoma. The repertoire was sequenced with immunoSEQ multiplex PCR; TCRdb's copy has only in-frame clones and lacks some. The sample contains about 15,000 clones, 77% of which appear only once. Specimen: CD8+ T cells sorted from blood (inferred from file names), collected from a patient given nivolumab and ipilimumab in sequence. These receptors all stem from a human donor with melanoma. Each CDR3 is given with its conserved first and last residue.

v_call: TRBV7-9; cdr3_aa: CASLVTGGFTGELFF
v_call: TRBV27; cdr3_aa: CASSFTGGPYNEQFF
v_call: TRBV19; cdr3_aa: CASSLTGWNRHEQYF
v_call: TRBV30; cdr3_aa: CAWQDSREPQHF
v_call: TRBV10-3; cdr3_aa: CAISESTSGVGDTQYF
v_call: TRBV5-4; cdr3_aa: CASSTPGDNNSPLHF
v_call: TRBV27; cdr3_aa: CASSFSPQGSYGYTF
v_call: TRBV7-9; cdr3_aa: CASSLASYNEQFF
v_call: TRBV29-1; cdr3_aa: CSVVEGENYGYTF
v_call: TRBV2; cdr3_aa: CASSGPTGGGTEAFF
v_call: TRBV11-2; cdr3_aa: CASSLGQSEAFF
v_call: TRBV5-3; cdr3_aa: CARSWYSGGNTGELFF
v_call: TRBV27; cdr3_aa: CASSLKPVTDTQYF
v_call: TRBV6-1; cdr3_aa: CASQPGTDDYEQYF
v_call: TRBV19; cdr3_aa: CATRGEGTEAFF
v_call: TRBV7-9; cdr3_aa: CASSWGRGTDTQYF
v_call: TRBV4-1; cdr3_aa: CASSQAGGGNQPQHF
v_call: TRBV4-1; cdr3_aa: CASSQDGVEQYF
v_call: TRBV2; cdr3_aa: CASSVDREKVEDTQYF
v_call: TRBV10-2; cdr3_aa: CASSGIGQGDDEQYF
v_call: TRBV9; cdr3_aa: CASSQTGTGELFF
v_call: TRBV13; cdr3_aa: CASSQGGSSYEQYF
v_call: TRBV27; cdr3_aa: CASSLVLAGGRSTGELFF
v_call: TRBV19; cdr3_aa: CASSIPDRVATEAFF
v_call: TRBV7-9; cdr3_aa: CASSPAGSQETQYF
v_call: TRBV5-4; cdr3_aa: CARGRTGSTEGCDYEQYF
v_call: TRBV4-2; cdr3_aa: CASSQENQVNEKLFF
v_call: TRBV2; cdr3_aa: CASRNGQGSPEQYF
v_call: TRBV4-3; cdr3_aa: CASSQSFTGKSYEQYF
v_call: TRBV4-3; cdr3_aa: CASSQDLSGQGYGYTF
v_call: TRBV27; cdr3_aa: CASSLWDSSYEQYF
v_call: TRBV29-1; cdr3_aa: CSVASSYNSPLHF
v_call: TRBV29-1; cdr3_aa: CSVETPIEQYF
v_call: TRBV9; cdr3_aa: CASSVATENYEQYF
v_call: TRBV4-3; cdr3_aa: CASSQEVWASAAYNEQFF
v_call: TRBV5-1; cdr3_aa: CASSLEGTELPYEQYF
v_call: TRBV28; cdr3_aa: CASSFGTGGNQPQHF
v_call: TRBV18; cdr3_aa: CASSLGGGLIAKSSYNEQFF
v_call: TRBV28; cdr3_aa: CASSPRLALRTDTQYF
v_call: TRBV4-1; cdr3_aa: CASSQEHTISNTGELFF
v_call: TRBV29-1; cdr3_aa: CSMRDSWGYTF
v_call: TRBV6-1; cdr3_aa: CASSEAPGDSYEQYF
v_call: TRBV27; cdr3_aa: CASSFEYYNEQFF
v_call: TRBV9; cdr3_aa: CASSVQGGGGGYEQFF
v_call: TRBV4-1; cdr3_aa: CASSQDGLGPHTGELFF
v_call: TRBV27; cdr3_aa: CASSLSLAGVVEQYF
v_call: TRBV5-4; cdr3_aa: CASSADTSTDTQYF
v_call: TRBV7-2; cdr3_aa: CASSLVGTGDGYTF
v_call: TRBV25-1; cdr3_aa: CASSDPATGRNSPLHF
v_call: TRBV7-9; cdr3_aa: CASSLAQGGFLEAFF
v_call: TRBV2; cdr3_aa: CASKQVGQDTQYF
v_call: TRBV10-3; cdr3_aa: CAITVETDRGPYYEQYF